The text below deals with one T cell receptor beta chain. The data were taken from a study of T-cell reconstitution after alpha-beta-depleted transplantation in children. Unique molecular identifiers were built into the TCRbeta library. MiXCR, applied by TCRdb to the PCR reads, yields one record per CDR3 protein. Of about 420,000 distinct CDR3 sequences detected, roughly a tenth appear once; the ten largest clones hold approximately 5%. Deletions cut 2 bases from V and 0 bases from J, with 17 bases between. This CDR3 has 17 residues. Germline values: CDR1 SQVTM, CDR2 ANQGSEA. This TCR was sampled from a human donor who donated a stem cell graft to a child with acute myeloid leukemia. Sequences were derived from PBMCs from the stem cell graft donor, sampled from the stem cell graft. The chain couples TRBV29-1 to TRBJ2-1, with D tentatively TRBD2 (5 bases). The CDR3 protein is CSVEWFYPGSSYNEQFF. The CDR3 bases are TGCAGCGTTGAATGGTTCTACCCGGGGAGCTCCTACAATGAGCAGTTCTTC.